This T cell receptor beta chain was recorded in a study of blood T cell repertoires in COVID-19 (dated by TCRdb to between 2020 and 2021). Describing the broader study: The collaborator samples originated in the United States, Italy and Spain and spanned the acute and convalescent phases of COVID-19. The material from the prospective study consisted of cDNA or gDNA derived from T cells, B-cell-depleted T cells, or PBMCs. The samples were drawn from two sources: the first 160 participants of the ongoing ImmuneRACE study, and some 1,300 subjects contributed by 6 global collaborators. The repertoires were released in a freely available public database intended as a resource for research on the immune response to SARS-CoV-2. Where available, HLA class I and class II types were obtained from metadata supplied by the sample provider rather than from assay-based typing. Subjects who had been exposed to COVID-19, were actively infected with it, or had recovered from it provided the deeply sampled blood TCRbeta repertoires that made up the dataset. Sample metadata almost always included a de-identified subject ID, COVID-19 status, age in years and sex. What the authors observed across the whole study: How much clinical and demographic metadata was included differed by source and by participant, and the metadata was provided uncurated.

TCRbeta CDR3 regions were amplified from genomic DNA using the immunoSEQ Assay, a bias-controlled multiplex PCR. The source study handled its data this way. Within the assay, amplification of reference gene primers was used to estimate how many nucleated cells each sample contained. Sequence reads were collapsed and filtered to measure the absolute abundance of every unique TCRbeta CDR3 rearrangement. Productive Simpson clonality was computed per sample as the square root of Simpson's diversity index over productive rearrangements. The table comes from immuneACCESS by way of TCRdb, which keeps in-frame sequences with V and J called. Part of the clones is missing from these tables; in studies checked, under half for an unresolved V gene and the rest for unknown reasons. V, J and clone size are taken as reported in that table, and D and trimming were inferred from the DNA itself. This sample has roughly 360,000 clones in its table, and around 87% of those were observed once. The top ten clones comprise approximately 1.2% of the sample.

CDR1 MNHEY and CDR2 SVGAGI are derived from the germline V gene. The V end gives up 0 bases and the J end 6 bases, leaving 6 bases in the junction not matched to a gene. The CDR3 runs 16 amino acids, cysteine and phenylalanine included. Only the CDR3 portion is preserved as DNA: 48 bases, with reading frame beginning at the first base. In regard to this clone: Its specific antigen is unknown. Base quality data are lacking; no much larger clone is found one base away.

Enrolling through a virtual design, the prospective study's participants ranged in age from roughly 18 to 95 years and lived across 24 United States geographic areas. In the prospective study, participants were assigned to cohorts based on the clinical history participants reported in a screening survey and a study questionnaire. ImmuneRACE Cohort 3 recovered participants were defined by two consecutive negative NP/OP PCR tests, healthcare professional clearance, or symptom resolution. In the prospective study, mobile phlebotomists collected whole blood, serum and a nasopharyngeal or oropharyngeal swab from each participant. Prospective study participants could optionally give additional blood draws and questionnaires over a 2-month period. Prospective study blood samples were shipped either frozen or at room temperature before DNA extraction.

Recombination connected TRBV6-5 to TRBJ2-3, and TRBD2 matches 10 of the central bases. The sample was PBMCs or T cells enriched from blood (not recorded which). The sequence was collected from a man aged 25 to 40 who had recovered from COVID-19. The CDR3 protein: CASSYSLAGVRDTQYF. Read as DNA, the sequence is TGTGCCAGCAGTTACTCTCTAGCGGGGGTTCGCGATACGCAGTATTTT.